This is a list of T cell receptor beta chains from one sample in a study of CD8+ T cells in alopecia areata. Some clones are missing from TCRdb's copy, which holds only in-frame ones; the method was immunoSEQ multiplex PCR. The sample gives about 190,000 clones, roughly 64% of which show up once; 10% to 15% is in the top ten. The material was CD8+ T cells sorted from blood, obtained at week 24, from a patient treated with tofacitinib. The receptors come from a human donor with alopecia areata. Each CDR3 is given with its conserved first and last residue. D genes are given only for firm matches. Not every row has a clone size; where given, it reads once, few, many or a size class.

V: TRBV15
size: -
D: -
J: TRBJ1-2
CDR3: CATSRGTETNYGYTF
DNA: TGTGCCACCAGCAGAGGGACGGAGACTAACTATGGCTACACCTTC

V: TRBV28
size: -
D: TRBD1
J: TRBJ2-7
CDR3: CASSPQGWTGFAEQYF
DNA: TGTGCCAGCAGTCCGCAAGGTTGGACAGGTTTCGCCGAGCAGTACTTC

V: TRBV4-1
size: -
D: -
J: TRBJ2-5
CDR3: CASSQDAGWGETQYF
DNA: TGCGCCAGCAGCCAAGATGCGGGGTGGGGAGAGACCCAGTACTTC

V: TRBV7-9
size: -
D: -
J: TRBJ2-3
CDR3: CASSFLEPSTDTQYF
DNA: TGTGCCAGCAGCTTTTTAGAACCTAGCACAGATACGCAGTATTTT

V: TRBV2
size: -
D: TRBD1
J: TRBJ2-7
CDR3: CASSGGQAKVYEQYF
DNA: TGTGCCAGCAGTGGGGGACAGGCGAAGGTATACGAGCAGTACTTC

V: TRBV7-9
size: -
D: -
J: TRBJ2-2
CDR3: CASSLGSGHPNTGELFF
DNA: TGTGCCAGCAGCTTAGGGTCCGGACACCCTAACACCGGGGAGCTGTTTTTT

V: TRBV9
size: -
D: TRBD2
J: TRBJ2-5
CDR3: CASSTGTSEQETQYF
DNA: TGTGCCAGCAGCACGGGGACTAGCGAGCAAGAGACCCAGTACTTC

V: TRBV5-6
size: -
D: TRBD1
J: TRBJ1-6
CDR3: CASSQSGTDNSPLHF
DNA: TGTGCCAGCAGCCAATCCGGGACAGACAATTCACCCCTCCACTTT

V: TRBV15
size: -
D: -
J: TRBJ1-5
CDR3: CATSERTGNQPQHF
DNA: TGTGCCACCAGCGAACGGACAGGCAATCAGCCCCAGCATTTT

V: TRBV4-1
size: -
D: -
J: TRBJ1-2
CDR3: CASSQEKASNYGYTF
DNA: TGCGCCAGCAGCCAAGAAAAGGCTTCGAACTATGGCTACACCTTC

V: TRBV6-1
size: -
D: -
J: TRBJ2-7
CDR3: CASCVTGTPENEQYF
DNA: TGTGCCAGCTGCGTAACCGGGACGCCGGAGAACGAGCAGTACTTC

V: TRBV30
size: -
D: TRBD1
J: TRBJ2-7
CDR3: CAWSDGTGRNEQYF
DNA: TGTGCCTGGAGTGACGGGACAGGGAGAAACGAGCAGTACTTC

V: TRBV5-1
size: -
D: -
J: TRBJ1-6
CDR3: CATSDSLDSPLHF
DNA: TGCGCCACCTCGGACAGCCTCGATTCACCCCTCCACTTT

V: TRBV30
size: -
D: TRBD1
J: TRBJ1-2
CDR3: CAWRGTGDYGYTF
DNA: TGTGCCTGGAGAGGCACAGGGGACTATGGCTACACCTTC

V: TRBV29-1
size: few
D: -
J: TRBJ1-2
CDR3: CSVEAYSEANYGYTF
DNA: TGCAGCGTTGAAGCCTACAGCGAAGCTAACTATGGCTACACCTTC

V: TRBV7-9
size: few
D: TRBD1
J: TRBJ2-3
CDR3: CASRGDRGRGDTQYF
DNA: TGTGCCAGCAGGGGGGACAGGGGGCGCGGAGATACGCAGTATTTT

V: TRBV7-9
size: -
D: -
J: TRBJ2-7
CDR3: CASSSVSWSSAYEQYF
DNA: TGTGCCAGCAGCTCCGTAAGTTGGTCCTCAGCCTACGAGCAGTACTTC

V: TRBV4-1
size: -
D: TRBD2
J: TRBJ2-5
CDR3: CASSQNRGGIETQYF
DNA: TGCGCCAGCAGCCAAAATCGGGGGGGCATTGAGACCCAGTACTTC

V: TRBV5-1
size: few
D: TRBD1
J: TRBJ2-6
CDR3: CASSSWTGGSGANVLTF
DNA: TGCGCCAGCAGCTCCTGGACAGGGGGCTCTGGGGCCAACGTCCTGACTTTC

V: TRBV14
size: few
D: -
J: TRBJ1-1
CDR3: CASSQAGWASEAFF
DNA: TGTGCCAGCAGCCAAGCAGGATGGGCCTCTGAAGCTTTCTTT

V: TRBV25-1
size: -
D: TRBD1
J: TRBJ2-7
CDR3: CATIRGYEQYF
DNA: TGTGCCACCATCAGGGGGTACGAGCAGTACTTC

V: TRBV29-1
size: -
D: -
J: TRBJ1-2
CDR3: CSVLGFAYGYTF
DNA: TGCAGCGTTCTAGGGTTTGCCTATGGCTACACCTTC

V: TRBV7-9
size: few
D: -
J: TRBJ2-7
CDR3: CASSFTEGMTFYEQYF
DNA: TGTGCCAGCAGCTTCACAGAGGGGATGACCTTCTACGAGCAGTACTTC

V: TRBV10-3
size: few
D: TRBD2
J: TRBJ2-2
CDR3: CAIGLAKPTGELFF
DNA: TGTGCCATCGGACTAGCCAAACCCACCGGGGAGCTGTTTTTT

V: TRBV5-4
size: -
D: -
J: TRBJ1-1
CDR3: CASSLYTEAFF
DNA: TGTGCCAGCAGCTTGTACACTGAAGCTTTCTTT